This T cell receptor beta chain was captured in a study of Graves' ophthalmopathy and Graves' hyperthyroidism. Study results and limitations: Classification of ophthalmopathy versus stable hyperthyroidism by a 13-signature model yielded around 90% sensitivity and about 83% specificity.

Among the exclusions were patients with other autoimmune diseases, uncontrolled infections, pregnancy or lactation. Symptoms, serum thyroxine and TRAb, thyroid ultrasound, and orbital computed tomography formed the diagnostic basis. The authors used Ficoll-Paque density gradient centrifugation to separate PBMCs. The input was around 9 ml of fresh peripheral blood. The V end was cut by 4 bases, the J end by 0 bases, with 10 bases between. Germline CDR1 SGHRS, CDR2 YFSETQ. This CDR3 region has 14 residues. Many counts were recorded for this clonotype. Its antigen is unknown. Using RNA transcripts, the TCR beta CDR3 regions were amplified. First-round RT-PCR relied on HTBI primers, and a second-round multiplex PCR came next. A single record per CDR3 protein comes from TCRdb applying MiXCR to the multiplex PCR reads. The repertoire consists of 400,000 to 450,000 distinct CDR3 sequences, with under 25% occurring once and the leading ten covering approximately 3%.

The sequenced sample consisted of peripheral blood. This sequence was found in a woman aged 18-29 years with stable Graves' hyperthyroidism. The genes are TRBV5-1 and TRBJ2-5; the D is unclear. The CDR3 protein is CASSPDPNQETQYF. The CDR3 DNA is TGCGCCAGCAGCCCGGACCCAAACCAAGAGACCCAGTACTTC.